These 16 T cell receptor beta chains came from one sample sequenced in a study of OX40 agonist ivuxolimab in advanced cancers. Library preparation was by the immunoSEQ multiplex PCR assay. As stored in TCRdb, this immuneACCESS dataset retains in-frame rearrangements with V and J assigned. A fraction of the clones does not appear; measured against another copy, unresolved V genes explain less than half of the discrepancy, and the remainder lacks a known reason. Within this sample are around 60,000 clones, with 79% of them counted one time only. The ten largest clones add up to approximately 11% of the sample. Here the sequenced sample was CD4+ or CD8+ T cells sorted from blood, taken in a trial of the OX40 agonist ivuxolimab. The source of these receptors is an adult with an advanced solid tumor such as melanoma, head and neck, liver or kidney cancer.

The CDR3 sequence is CASTFTSGNFNEQFF. The DNA of the CDR3 is TGTGCCAGCACCTTCACTAGCGGGAACTTCAATGAGCAGTTCTTC. V gene TRBV27 combines with J gene TRBJ2-1; the match to TRBD2 covers 10 bases. With V trimmed by 7 bases and J by 6 bases, 9 bases remained unmatched. This CDR3 comprises 15 residues. Germline V gene data show CDR1 as MNHEY and CDR2 as SMNVEV (reference sequence).

The chain links TRBV7-9 to TRBJ1-3, with D unresolved. CDR1 SEHNR and CDR2 FQNEAQ come from the germline V gene (reference sequence). V lost 2 bases to trimming and J lost 4 bases, with 15 bases between them. This CDR3 comprises 16 residues. The CDR3 DNA reads TGTGCCAGCAGCTTATCCTCCGCAGTCTCCGGAAACACCATATATTTT. Its protein product is CASSLSSAVSGNTIYF.

As to this clone: Other DNA sequences in this sample translate to the same CDR3. This chain links TRBV27 with TRBJ1-5; D possibly corresponds to TRBD1 (5 bases). This CDR3 is built from 16 residues. Between the trimmed V and J ends, which lost 0 bases and 0 bases, there was a span of 9 bases. Germline V gene data show CDR1 as MNHEY and CDR2 as SMNVEV (reference sequence). CDR3 amino acids: CASSLSGTLSNQPQHF. The CDR3 DNA sequence: TGTGCCAGCAGTTTATCAGGGACCCTTAGCAATCAGCCCCAGCATTTT.

The rearrangement links TRBV5-6 to TRBJ2-5; tentatively, D is TRBD1 (6 bases). This CDR3 is built from 15 residues. V gave up 2 bases and J gave up 2 bases, with 13 bases separating them. Germline values: CDR1 SGHDT, CDR2 YYEEEE. The CDR3 DNA is TGTGCCAGCAGCTTCCTGAAGACAGGACAAGAGACCCAGTACTTC. As protein: CASSFLKTGQETQYF.

Concerning this clone: This CDR3 is also generated by other DNA sequences in the sample. The chain carries TRBV9 and TRBJ2-1; D is unclear. V gave up 0 bases and J gave up 2 bases, with 9 bases separating them. The germline CDR1 and CDR2 sequences are SGDLS and YYNGEE. The CDR3 has 15 residues. CDR3 sequence reads: CASSVERWAYNEQFF. In DNA, the CDR3 is TGTGCCAGCAGCGTAGAAAGATGGGCCTACAATGAGCAGTTCTTC.

This sequence joins TRBV29-1 and TRBJ2-5; TRBD1 agrees at 10 bases. With V trimmed by 6 bases and J by 5 bases, 9 bases remained unmatched. The CDR3 is 14 residues long. The germline CDR1 and CDR2 sequences are SQVTM and ANQGSEA. CDR3 in DNA: TGCAGCGTGTCCCGGGACAGGGGAATGGAGACCCAGTACTTC. It yields the protein CSVSRDRGMETQYF. Supplemented by reference TRBV29-1 and TRBJ2-5, the full variable domain reads SAVISQKPSRDICQRGTSLTIQCQVDSQVTMMFWYRQQPGQSLTLIATANQGSEATYESGFVIDKFPISRPNLTFSTLTVSNMSPEDSSIYLCSVSRDRGMETQYFGPGTRLLVL.

As DNA, the CDR3 is TGTGCCAGCAGCTTGACAGCTAGACCCGGCTCCTACAATGAGCAGTTCTTC. It codes for CASSLTARPGSYNEQFF. This chain links TRBV5-6 with TRBJ2-1, with no clear D. V shed 1 base and J shed 0 bases, with 14 bases lying between them. The length of the CDR3 is 17 residues. Germline assignment: CDR1 SGHDT and CDR2 YYEEEE.

The V and J genes are TRBV10-3 and TRBJ1-1, with D unresolved. The germline V gene encodes CDR1 ENHRY and CDR2 SYGVKD. The ends were cut back, 10 bases at V and 4 bases at J, with 10 bases in the middle. The CDR3 is 11 amino acids. The CDR3 DNA is TGTGCCACCGGAGACGGCACTGAAGCTTTCTTT. This encodes CATGDGTEAFF.

The chain combines TRBV28 with TRBJ1-4; 7 nucleotides line up with TRBD1. Trimming took 5 bases from V and 4 from J; bases not matched to a gene: 7. CDR1 is MDHEN and CDR2 is SYDVKM in the germline V gene. The CDR3 is 15 amino acids. CDR3 bases: TGTGCCAGCAGTATCCCGGGACAGATTAATGAAAAACTGTTTTTT. It translates to CASSIPGQINEKLFF.

The gene calls are TRBV27 and TRBJ2-7, with D maybe TRBD2 (6 bases). The germline gives CDR1 MNHEY, CDR2 SMNVEV (reference sequence). The CDR3 extends over 16 amino acids. V was clipped by 3 bases and J by 7 bases, with 22 bases between them. Here the CDR3 reads CASSLGPGLPVGEQYF. Written as DNA, the CDR3 is TGTGCCAGCAGTTTGGGACCGGGACTCCCCGTCGGGGAGCAGTACTTC.

The V and J genes are TRBV7-9 and TRBJ1-1; D remains unclear. Trimming shortened V by 1 base and J by 3 bases, and 9 bases separated the two germline ends. Germline V CDR1 and CDR2: SEHNR, FQNEAQ (reference sequence). CDR3 length: 14 residues. CDR3 amino acids: CASSLVPADTEAFF. The CDR3 DNA is TGTGCCAGCAGCTTAGTTCCCGCCGACACTGAAGCTTTCTTT.

The chain carries TRBV5-1 and TRBJ2-1; no clear D. CDR1 and CDR2 from the germline V gene are SGHRS and YFSETQ. The CDR3 covers 16 residues. V lost 0 bases and J 0 bases, leaving 10 bases between the germline ends. The CDR3 DNA reads as TGCGCCAGCAGCTTGGCACAGATTAGCTCCTACAATGAGCAGTTCTTC. Amino acid sequence: CASSLAQISSYNEQFF.

The chain links TRBV28 to TRBJ2-1; 10 nucleotides match TRBD2. The CDR3 length is 15 residues. Per germline, CDR1 MDHEN and CDR2 SYDVKM. The V segment lost 5 bases and the J segment 1 base; nucleotides outside the gene matches: 2. Here the CDR3 DNA reads TGTGCCAGCAGTCTAGCGGGGGCGTCCTACAATGAGCAGTTCTTC. This gives the protein CASSLAGASYNEQFF.

The chain is built from TRBV7-9 and TRBJ2-7, with 8 nucleotides matching TRBD2. Germline V lookup: CDR1 SEHNR, CDR2 FQNEAQ (reference sequence). The CDR3 spans 14 residues. Germline trimming cut 3 bases from V and 5 bases from J; bases unmatched to any gene: 6. CDR3 region: CASSFSGNNNEQYF. The CDR3 bases are TGTGCCAGCAGCTTTAGCGGGAATAATAACGAGCAGTACTTC.

This clone has just a few counts. V gene TRBV15 combines with J gene TRBJ1-2; D not resolved. The CDR3 is 15 residues long. V lost 0 bases and J lost 4, with 12 bases in between. CDR1 and CDR2 (germline): LNHNV, YYDKDF (reference sequence). The CDR3 DNA is TGTGCCACCAGCAGAGATAGAGGGATCGGCTATGGCTACACCTTC. Its translation: CATSRDRGIGYGYTF.

As for this clone: One junction end disagrees with the germline gene, perhaps due to a read error. This rearrangement joins TRBV4-1 to TRBJ2-7, with D perhaps matching TRBD1 or TRBD2 (5 bases each). The CDR3 consists of 16 residues. From germline, CDR1 is MGHRA and CDR2 YSYEKL. The CDR3 here is CASSQGSWGSSNEQYF. Here the CDR3 DNA reads TGCGCCAGCAGCCAAGGGTCGTGGGGGTCCTCCAACGAGCAGTACTTC.